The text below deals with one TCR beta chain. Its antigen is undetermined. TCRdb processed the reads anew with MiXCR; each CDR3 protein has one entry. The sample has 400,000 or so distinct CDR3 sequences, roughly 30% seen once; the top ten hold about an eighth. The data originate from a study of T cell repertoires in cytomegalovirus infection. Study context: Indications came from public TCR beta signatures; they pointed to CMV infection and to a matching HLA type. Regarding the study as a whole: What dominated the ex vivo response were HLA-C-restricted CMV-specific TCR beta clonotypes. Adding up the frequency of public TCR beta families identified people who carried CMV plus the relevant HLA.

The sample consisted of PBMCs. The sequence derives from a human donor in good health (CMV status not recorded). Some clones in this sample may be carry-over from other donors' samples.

The CDR3 sequence is CASNQGQLNYGYTF. CDR3 sequence (DNA): TGTGCCAGCAATCAGGGACAGTTAAACTATGGCTACACCTTC. The chain links TRBV28 to TRBJ1-2; 7 nucleotides agree with TRBD1. The CDR3 sequence is 14 residues long. Germline CDR1 is MDHEN and CDR2 is SYDVKM. Unmatched junction bases numbered 7, after V lost 7 bases and J lost 2 bases.